The entry below describes one T cell receptor beta chain. Seattle participants joined during active infection and were tracked over time. Methods used by the authors: Quantification of nucleated cells was approximated via reference gene primer amplification. Sequenced by immunoSEQ multiplex PCR; TCRdb stores in-frame clones only, minus some. D and trimming come from the DNA, and the V and J calls and clone size come from that table. The sample records a few hundred thousand clones, about 87% being singletons. These data come from a study of blood T cell repertoires in COVID-19. Study summary: COVID-19 samples, acute and convalescent, were from the United States, Italy and Spain. Nucleic acid was either cDNA or gDNA, and it came from T cells, B-cell-depleted T cells, or PBMCs.

Looked up from germline, CDR1 is SEHNR and CDR2 is FQNEAQ (reference sequence). V lost 1 base to trimming and J lost 5 bases, with 13 bases between them. CDR3 length: 15 residues. The rearrangement links TRBV7-9 to TRBJ2-3; D unresolved. The origin of this receptor is a woman aged 25 to 39 with COVID-19, enrolled during active disease. Sequencing was carried out using peripheral blood. The CDR3 region has the DNA TGTGCCAGCAGCTTAGGGAGCGCCTCCTTAGATACGCAGTATTTT. As protein: CASSLGSASLDTQYF.